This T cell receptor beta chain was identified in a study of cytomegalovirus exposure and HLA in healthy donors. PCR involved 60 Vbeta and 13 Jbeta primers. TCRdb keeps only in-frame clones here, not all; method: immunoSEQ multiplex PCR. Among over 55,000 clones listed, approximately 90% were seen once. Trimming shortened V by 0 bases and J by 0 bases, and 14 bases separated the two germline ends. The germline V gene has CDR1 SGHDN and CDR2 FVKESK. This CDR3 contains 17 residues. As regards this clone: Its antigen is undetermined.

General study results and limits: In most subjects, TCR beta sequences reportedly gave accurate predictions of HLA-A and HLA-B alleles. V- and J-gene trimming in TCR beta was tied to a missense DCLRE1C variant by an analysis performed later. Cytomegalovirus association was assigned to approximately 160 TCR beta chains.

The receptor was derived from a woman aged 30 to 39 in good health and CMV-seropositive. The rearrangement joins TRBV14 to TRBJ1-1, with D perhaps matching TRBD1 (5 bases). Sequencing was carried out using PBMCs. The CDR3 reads CASSQDSGRELNTEAFF. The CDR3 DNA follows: TGTGCCAGCAGCCAAGATTCGGGCAGGGAACTGAACACTGAAGCTTTCTTT.